A selection of T cell receptor beta chains follows, all from one sample in a study of shared clonotypes between healthy human individuals. Measured with immunoSEQ multiplex PCR; TCRdb has only the in-frame clones, and not every one. The table shows about 600,000 clones, with almost 97% occurring only once. Sequencing was done on a sample of naive CD4+ T cells sorted from blood. The receptors originated from a woman aged 25 to 39 in good health. Both conserved end residues are part of each CDR3. D genes are given only for firm matches. A clone size is listed for some rows: how often the clone was seen (once, few, many), or a class if it is expanded.

abundance	j_gene	v_gene	d_gene	CDR3aa	CDR3nt
.	TRBJ2-1	TRBV30	.	CAWSVLTGKRAHNEQFF	TGTGCCTGGAGTGTACTGACAGGCAAACGGGCGCACAATGAGCAGTTCTTC
.	TRBJ2-2	TRBV5-1	.	CASSRSGTDTGELFF	TGCGCCAGCAGCCGATCCGGGACGGACACCGGGGAGCTGTTTTTT
.	TRBJ2-5	TRBV15	TRBD2	CATSRETSGTGEETQYF	TGTGCCACCAGCAGAGAAACTAGCGGGACGGGGGAAGAGACCCAGTACTTC
.	TRBJ2-2	TRBV18	TRBD2	CASSPAGATGELFF	TGTGCCAGCTCACCTGCGGGAGCCACCGGGGAGCTGTTTTTT
.	TRBJ2-2	TRBV27	.	CASTPLGTGELFF	TGTGCCAGCACCCCCCTCGGAACCGGGGAGCTGTTTTTT
.	TRBJ2-2	TRBV6-5	.	CASRAPRHRGELFF	TGTGCCAGCAGAGCGCCTAGACACCGGGGGGAGCTGTTTTTT
.	TRBJ2-7	TRBV5-3	.	CASSLGADPSYEQYF	TGTGCCAGCAGCTTGGGGGCGGACCCATCCTACGAGCAGTACTTC
.	TRBJ1-5	TRBV6-1	.	CASSVESVRNQPQHF	TGTGCCAGCAGTGTGGAGTCAGTTCGCAATCAGCCCCAGCATTTT
.	TRBJ1-5	TRBV7-9	.	CASSLAGGRNQPQHF	TGTGCCAGCAGCTTAGCGGGGGGTCGCAATCAGCCCCAGCATTTT
.	TRBJ1-2	TRBV28	.	CASSLYYGYTF	TGTGCCAGCAGTTTATATTATGGCTACACCTTC
.	TRBJ1-5	TRBV2	.	CASSGPGRVNQPQHF	TGTGCCAGCAGTGGACCGGGACGGGTAAATCAGCCCCAGCATTTT
.	TRBJ1-4	TRBV28	.	CASSLSQAGGEKLFF	TGTGCCAGCAGTTTATCGCAGGCGGGCGGAGAAAAACTGTTTTTT
.	TRBJ2-2	TRBV6-5	.	CASSYEAANTGELFF	TGTGCCAGCAGTTACGAGGCAGCAAACACCGGGGAGCTGTTTTTT
.	TRBJ1-5	TRBV6-6	.	CASSYGGFGNQPQHF	TGTGCCAGCAGTTACGGGGGGTTCGGCAATCAGCCCCAGCATTTT
.	TRBJ1-5	TRBV28	.	CASSLVGGNQPQHF	TGCGCCAGCAGCCTGGTGGGCGGCAATCAGCCCCAGCATTTT
once	TRBJ1-5	TRBV18	TRBD1	CASSPPFWTGAYSNQPQHF	TGTGCCAGCTCACCACCCTTTTGGACAGGGGCTTATAGCAATCAGCCCCAGCATTTT
.	TRBJ2-3	TRBV28	TRBD2	CASSLLAGNTDTQYF	TGTGCCAGCAGTTTACTAGCGGGGAACACAGATACGCAGTATTTT
.	TRBJ2-1	TRBV15	.	CATSRARDSSYNEQFF	TGTGCCACCAGCAGAGCGCGGGACAGCTCCTACAATGAGCAGTTCTTC
once	TRBJ1-1	TRBV6-1	.	CASSEALLGALYAFF	TGTGCCAGCAGTGAAGCGCTTCTAGGGGCTCTGTACGCTTTCTTT
.	TRBJ2-7	TRBV20-1	.	CSASLAEQYF	TGCAGTGCTAGTTTAGCCGAGCAGTACTTC
.	TRBJ2-1	TRBV29-1	TRBD2	CSLAVSSYNEQFF	TGCAGCCTAGCGGTTAGCTCCTACAATGAGCAGTTCTTC
.	TRBJ2-7	TRBV19	TRBD2	CASGTSGSGGYEQYF	TGTGCCTCTGGGACTAGCGGGAGTGGCGGCTACGAGCAGTACTTC
.	TRBJ2-6	TRBV7-9	TRBD1	CASSLTGGGANVLTF	TGTGCCAGCAGCTTGACAGGGGGTGGGGCCAACGTCCTGACTTTC
.	TRBJ2-3	TRBV7-9	TRBD2	CASSGTSEGADTQYF	TGTGCCAGCAGCGGGACTAGTGAGGGCGCAGATACGCAGTATTTT
.	TRBJ2-1	TRBV7-3	.	CASSLTGGTNYNEQFF	TGTGCCAGCAGCTTAACTGGAGGGACCAACTACAATGAGCAGTTCTTC
.	TRBJ1-1	TRBV7-8	.	CASSLTSLNTEAFF	TGTGCCAGCAGCTTAACTTCTCTGAACACTGAAGCTTTCTTT